This TCR beta chain comes out of a study of blood T cell repertoires in COVID-19. Across the study: Samples taken during acute and convalescent COVID-19 were collected in the United States, Italy and Spain. Nucleic acid was either cDNA or gDNA, and it came from T cells, B-cell-depleted T cells, or PBMCs.

This clone appeared a few times. Method: immunoSEQ multiplex PCR; TCRdb's copy keeps in-frame clones and lacks some. The profile shows around 69,000 clones, approximately 88% of them singletons. Per germline, CDR1 MGHRA and CDR2 YSYEKL. The CDR3 has 17 amino acids. The germline V and J ends were trimmed by 1 base and 1 base, with 16 bases remaining between them. Sequencing used peripheral blood. The clonotype was recovered from a man over 45 with active COVID-19. This chain uses TRBV4-1 with TRBJ1-1, with D possibly matching TRBD1 (6 bases). The CDR3, as DNA: TGCGCCAGCAGCCAAGCCCAAAAGGGACACCAGAACACTGAAGCTTTCTTT. Translated: CASSQAQKGHQNTEAFF.